Listed here is a single TCR beta chain. Its antigen is undetermined. Splitting of CD4+ cells produced CD45RA+ naive and CD45RA-negative memory subsets. This sample was taken from a study of shared clonotypes between healthy human individuals. An even split of each subset's genomic DNA across several immunoSEQ plates was performed. Generated by immunoSEQ multiplex PCR, the TCRdb table keeps only in-frame clones and is missing some. This table has over 1.5 million clones, 98% appearing once. CDR3 length: 13 amino acids. In germline, CDR1 is SGHVS, CDR2 FQNEAQ. V shed 1 base, J shed 5 bases, and the junction held 2 bases outside the gene matches. Findings of the study overall: Clonotype sharing among donors likely depends on sequencing depth.

The TCR comes from a man aged 25 to 40 in good health. Source material: naive CD4+ T cells sorted from blood. The subset was: CD45RA+ positively selected. The chain carries TRBV7-8 and TRBJ2-7; 7 nucleotides agree with TRBD1. The CDR3 reads CASSLERGHEQYF. The CDR3 DNA reads TGTGCCAGCAGCTTAGAAAGGGGGCACGAGCAGTACTTC. Drawing the rest from reference TRBV7-8 and TRBJ2-7, the complete variable domain is GAGVSQSPRYKVAKRGQDVALRCDPISGHVSLFWYQQALGQGPEFLTYFQNEAQLDKSGLPSDRFFAERPEGSVSTLKIQRTQQEDSAVYLCASSLERGHEQYFGPGTRLTVT.